This T cell receptor (beta chain) was recorded in a study of blood T cells in healthy people across ages. A second PCR, run for 7 to 11 cycles, used a sample-barcoded 5' primer plus a J-beta primer mix. Each CDR3 protein is one row after TCRdb ran MiXCR on the 5' RACE reads. The table has about 800,000 distinct CDR3 sequences, 20% to 30% seen once. This clonotype appeared a few times. Germline CDR1 and CDR2: SQVTM and ANQGSEA. CDR3 length: 12 residues. V lost 6 bases and J lost 2, with 9 bases in between. The same data also contributed to another study, on T cells of mothers and their children. From that paper: The entire RNA extract went into cDNA synthesis at roughly 1.5 ug per 15 ul.

The origin of this receptor is a boy younger than 18 in good health. Sequencing input: blood. This chain links TRBV29-1 with TRBJ2-3, with a tentative D call TRBD2 (5 bases). CDR3 residues: CSVAENTDTQYF. In DNA form, the CDR3 reads TGCAGCGTAGCGGAGAACACAGATACGCAGTATTTT.